These 24 T cell receptor beta chains originate from one sample sequenced in a study of persistence of HIV-infected CD4 T cells (dated by TCRdb to about 2020). No antigen has been identified for these receptors. The intended sense of this specimen's treatment or condition label: suppressive antiretroviral therapy. As a nonspecific positive control representing the CD4+ T cell repertoire, cells were stimulated with anti-CD3/anti-CD28 magnetic beads. Responding CD4+ T cells were sorted on the basis of upregulation of both CD40 ligand and CD69. TCRbeta repertoires were sequenced from genomic DNA with the immunoSEQ hsTCRB assay version 4 in survey mode. This is the immuneACCESS table as TCRdb keeps it, with only in-frame sequences that have V and J called. A part of the clones is gone; compared with another copy, unresolved V genes explain less than half, and the rest is unexplained. This sample lists 43,000 or so clones; around 90% were detected once. The ten largest account for just over 1% of the sample.

The sequenced sample was CD4+ T cells sorted from PBMCs after approximately 19-hour stimulation, obtained from a patient who received antiretroviral therapy. The cell subset or site label here, explained by the study, means: CD40L+CD69+ CD4 T cells responding to anti-CD3/anti-CD28 beads, representing the overall repertoire. These receptors were taken from an adult man with HIV who was CMV-seropositive.

The chain links TRBV6-5 to TRBJ2-7, with TRBD1 identical over 9 bases. The CDR3 totals 14 residues. CDR1 is MNHEY, CDR2 SVGAGI, per germline. Trimming took 5 bases from V and 4 from J; bases not matched to a gene: 6. The CDR3 protein is CASSRQGVRYEQYF. CDR3 coding DNA: TGTGCCAGCAGTCGACAGGGGGTAAGGTACGAGCAGTACTTC.

V is TRBV7-3 and J is TRBJ2-3, with 10 bases that match TRBD2. J was trimmed by 3 bases and V by 5 bases; bases with no gene match: 17. The CDR3 is 19 residues long. Germline CDR1 SGHTA, CDR2 FQGTGA. The CDR3 region is CASSPRGLTSGPPTDTQYF. The DNA for the CDR3 is TGTGCCAGCAGCCCTCGGGGGCTGACTAGCGGGCCTCCTACAGATACGCAGTATTTT.

This chain's CDR3 is CASTDTFSGNTIYF. CDR3 DNA sequence: TGTGCCAGCACCGACACCTTCTCTGGAAACACCATATATTTT. The chain couples TRBV6-5 to TRBJ1-3; D not resolved. This CDR3 is 14 amino acids long. With 7 bases removed from V and 0 bases from J, the gap between germline ends came to 10 bases. Per germline, CDR1 MNHEY and CDR2 SVGAGI.

This clone turned up a few times. This chain links TRBV10-3 with TRBJ2-7; D remains ambiguous. V was clipped by 2 bases and J by 4 bases, with 15 bases between them. The CDR3 runs 15 residues. CDR1 ENHRY and CDR2 SYGVKD come from the germline V gene. The CDR3 sequence: CAISEDVKRHYEQYF. For the CDR3, the DNA is TGTGCCATCAGTGAGGACGTAAAGAGGCATTACGAGCAGTACTTC.

In its sample, this clone was seen once. The rearrangement uses TRBV4-1 and TRBJ2-7, with TRBD1 matching over 8 bases. V shed 0 bases and J 9 bases; nucleotides not matched to a gene: 13. CDR3 length: 16 residues. From germline, CDR1 is MGHRA and CDR2 YSYEKL. CDR3 in DNA: TGCGCCAGCAGCCAAGACCCCGGGGACAGGCAATTAGGGCAGTACTTC. Its translation: CASSQDPGDRQLGQYF.

J is TRBJ2-1 and V is TRBV20-1; D ambiguous. Germline values: CDR1 DFQATT, CDR2 SNEGSKA (reference sequence). The CDR3 has 11 amino acids. V was shortened by 8 bases and J by 6 bases, with 11 bases between the two germline ends. CDR3 in amino acids: CSPRKGNEQFF. The CDR3 DNA follows: TGCAGTCCGAGGAAGGGCAATGAGCAGTTCTTC.

The chain carries TRBV18 and TRBJ1-1; 8 nucleotides align to TRBD1. The germline gives CDR1 KGHSH, CDR2 LQKENI. The CDR3 sequence is 17 residues long. V gave up 3 bases and J gave up 1 base; unmatched junction bases: 10. For the CDR3, the DNA is TGTGCCAGCTCACCGGTGGTGCAGGGGGCAGGGAACACTGAAGCTTTCTTT. Amino acid sequence: CASSPVVQGAGNTEAFF.

The sample holds a few counts of this clone. The chain uses TRBV28 and TRBJ1-5; D is undetermined. The germline gives CDR1 MDHEN, CDR2 SYDVKM. The length of the CDR3 is 14 residues. Trimming removed 6 bases from V and 3 bases from J, with 12 bases in between. The CDR3 region has the DNA TGTGCCAGCAGAGACCGCCGGTACAATCAGCCCCAGCATTTT. Amino acids: CASRDRRYNQPQHF.

This clone occurred once. The genes are TRBV6-2 or TRBV6-3 and TRBJ1-5; TRBD1 aligns across 7 bases. This CDR3 comprises 21 residues. The V and J ends lost 6 bases and 0 bases, in that order; junction bases with no gene match: 23. Germline V gene sequence: CDR1 MNHEY, CDR2 SVGEGT. CDR3 sequence: CASSHARGTAKGAYSNQPQHF. CDR3 nucleotides: TGTGCCAGCAGCCACGCCAGGGGGACAGCTAAGGGCGCGTATAGCAATCAGCCCCAGCATTTT.

The chain has TRBV2 and TRBJ1-2; D perhaps matches TRBD1 (5 bases). Trimming took off 2 bases at V and 8 bases at J, with 6 bases between the two ends. This CDR3 is 11 amino acids long. Germline loops: CDR1 SNHLY, CDR2 FYNNEI. CDR3 sequence reads: CASSEQGGYTF. CDR3 nucleotide sequence: TGTGCCAGCAGTGAACAGGGAGGCTACACCTTC. The entire variable domain, with the rest obtained from reference TRBV2 and TRBJ1-2, is as follows: EPEVTQTPSHQVTQMGQEVILRCVPISNHLYFYWYRQILGQKVEFLVSFYNNEISEKSEIFDDQFSVERPDGSNFTLKIRSTKLEDSAMYFCASSEQGGYTFGSGTRLTVV.

The chain has TRBV7-2 and TRBJ1-1, with D possibly matching TRBD1 (5 bases). Germline V gene data show CDR1 as SGHTA and CDR2 as FQGNSA. V lost 1 base to trimming and J lost 10 bases, with 13 bases between them. There are 13 residues in the CDR3. CDR3 protein: CASSLGTDRVAFF. The DNA of the CDR3 is TGTGCCAGCAGCTTAGGTACAGACAGAGTAGCTTTCTTT.

The chain uses TRBV5-1 and TRBJ1-1; TRBD1 agrees at 9 bases. Trimming cost V 5 bases and J 3 bases; bases outside gene matches: 5. The CDR3 has 14 amino acids. Germline V CDR1 and CDR2: SGHRS, YFSETQ. Here the CDR3 reads CASSPWTGDTEAFF. The CDR3 DNA is TGCGCCAGCAGTCCTTGGACAGGGGACACTGAAGCTTTCTTT.

CDR3 residues: CASSPGQGRWSGANVLTF. The CDR3 DNA reads TGTGCCAGCAGCCCGGGACAGGGGAGGTGGTCTGGGGCCAACGTCCTGACTTTC. J is TRBJ2-6 and V is TRBV5-6; TRBD1 matches at 10 bases. Germline lookup yields CDR1 SGHDT and CDR2 YYEEEE. Trimming at V came to 4 bases and at J to 1 base, leaving 8 bases not matched to a gene. The CDR3 totals 18 residues.

CDR3 in amino acids: CASSFPGNSPLHF. The DNA of the CDR3 is TGTGCCAGCAGTTTCCCTGGGAATTCACCCCTCCACTTT. V gene TRBV28 combines with J gene TRBJ1-6; D uncertain. The V end was cut by 3 bases, the J end by 7 bases, with 7 bases between. Germline values: CDR1 MDHEN, CDR2 SYDVKM. There are 13 residues in the CDR3.

V is TRBV10-2 and J is TRBJ1-5; D not resolved. V was shortened by 5 bases and J by 4 bases, with 9 bases between the two germline ends. CDR1 WSHSY and CDR2 SAAADI come from the germline V gene. This CDR3 has 13 amino acids. CDR3 nucleotide sequence: TGCGCCAGCAGTCCTAAATCAAATCAGCCCCAGCATTTT. It is translated as CASSPKSNQPQHF.

The gene calls are TRBV27 and TRBJ1-2; TRBD1 is a possible D gene (6 bases). There are 17 residues in the CDR3. V lost 5 bases to trimming and J lost 3 bases, with 22 bases between them. Per germline, CDR1 MNHEY and CDR2 SMNVEV (reference sequence). This chain's CDR3 is CASSPRRAGAVDYGYTF. The CDR3 DNA is TGTGCCAGCAGTCCTAGGAGGGCAGGGGCTGTTGACTATGGCTACACCTTC.

Worth noting for this clone: This specimen includes other DNA sequences encoding the same CDR3. V is TRBV5-4 and J is TRBJ1-3; 7 nucleotides line up with TRBD1. CDR1 SGHNT and CDR2 YYREEE come from the germline V gene (reference sequence). V lost 4 bases and J lost 4; bases outside the gene matches: 2. The CDR3 has 13 amino acids. This chain's CDR3 is CASSRDSGNTIYF. The DNA for the CDR3 is TGTGCCAGCAGCCGGGACAGCGGAAACACCATATATTTT.

The rearrangement joins TRBV28 to TRBJ2-1, with 8 bases that match TRBD2. The trim removed 5 bases at V and 2 bases at J, leaving 8 bases unmatched. The CDR3 has 16 residues. Germline V gene data show CDR1 as MDHEN and CDR2 as SYDVKM. The CDR3 spells CASSKPAGGAYNEQFF. The CDR3 DNA is TGTGCCAGCAGTAAACCTGCGGGGGGAGCCTACAATGAGCAGTTCTTC.

The V call is TRBV6-5, the J call TRBJ1-1; D gene uncertain. V was clipped by 8 bases and J by 7 bases, with 11 bases between them. The length of the CDR3 is 11 residues. The germline V gene encodes CDR1 MNHEY and CDR2 SVGAGI. The DNA of the CDR3 is TGTGCCAGCCGTCGAGGAGGTGAAGCTTTCTTT. Its translation is CASRRGGEAFF.

This clone was observed once. The CDR3 nucleotides read TGTGCCAGCAGCCAAGATCTGAACAGGGGCTATAACGAGCAGTACTTC. Protein sequence: CASSQDLNRGYNEQYF. The chain combines TRBV3-1 (or the pseudogene TRBV3-2) with TRBJ2-7; 7 bases fit TRBD1. V lost 0 bases to trimming and J lost 5 bases; unmatched junction nucleotides: 10. The CDR3 runs 16 residues. The germline CDR1 and CDR2 sequences are LGHDT and YNNKEL (reference sequence).

The V and J genes are TRBV2 and TRBJ2-7, with TRBD2 as a possible D gene (6 bases). V gave up 1 base and J gave up 6 bases, with 7 bases separating them. This CDR3 region has 12 residues. Germline CDR1 SNHLY, CDR2 FYNNEI. In nucleotides, the CDR3 is TGTGCCAGCAGTGAAGAGGGAGGCGAGCAGTACTTC. This translates into CASSEEGGEQYF.

CDR3 residues: CASSLDRPGGEKLFF. CDR3 nucleotide sequence: TGTGCCAGCAGCTTAGACCGGCCCGGGGGGGAAAAACTGTTTTTT. The chain uses TRBV7-2 and TRBJ1-4, with a tentative D call TRBD1 (5 bases). The CDR3 is 15 amino acids. Trimming removed 1 base from V and 8 bases from J, with 14 bases in between. The germline V gene encodes CDR1 SGHTA and CDR2 FQGNSA.

This clone was observed once. This chain uses TRBV2 with TRBJ1-2, with 11 bases identical to TRBD1. This CDR3 contains 15 residues. Germline loops: CDR1 SNHLY, CDR2 FYNNEI. V shed 3 bases and J 1 base; nucleotides not matched to a gene: 1. The CDR3 loop reads CASSDGTGGNYGYTF. CDR3 DNA sequence: TGTGCCAGCAGTGACGGGACAGGGGGTAACTATGGCTACACCTTC.

The rearrangement joins TRBV6-5 to TRBJ2-1, with 7 positions matching TRBD2. The CDR3 has 15 amino acids. V shed 3 bases, J shed 4 bases, and the junction held 6 bases outside the gene matches. CDR1 is MNHEY, CDR2 SVGAGI, per germline. CDR3 protein: CASSYAGGRYNEQFF. Here the CDR3 DNA reads TGTGCCAGCAGTTATGCCGGGGGGAGATACAATGAGCAGTTCTTC.